This TCR beta chain was captured in a study of T cell repertoires in cytomegalovirus infection. Study overall: Researchers turned to recently identified HLA-C-restricted CMV epitopes as well as well-studied HLA-B-restricted ones.

The V segment lost 5 bases and the J segment 2 bases; nucleotides outside the gene matches: 4. This CDR3 region has 16 residues. Germline values: CDR1 MNHNS, CDR2 SASEGT. There are a few counts of this clonotype. Its antigen is unknown. TCRdb analysed the reads with MiXCR anew, one entry per CDR3 protein. This table holds a few hundred thousand distinct CDR3 sequences, approximately 40% found once. The TCR originated in a human donor in good health (CMV status not recorded). Some clones in this sample may be carry-over from other donors' samples. The rearrangement joins TRBV6-1 to TRBJ2-1; 12 positions agree with TRBD2. Sequencing was performed on cultured PBMCs, taken from culture after CMV antigen stimulation. In DNA form, the CDR3 reads TGTGCCAGCAGTAAGACTAGCGGGAGAGCCTACAATGAGCAGTTCTTC. Encoded protein: CASSKTSGRAYNEQFF.